The text below deals with one T cell receptor beta chain. The antigen remains unidentified. This entry comes from a study of T-cell reconstitution after alpha-beta-depleted transplantation in children. General study points: Newly generated T cells supplied most T-cell counts and diversity one year post-transplant. Alpha-beta T cells present about two months after transplant were reported to originate from several hundred expanded graft clones.

Unique molecular identifiers were incorporated when the TCRbeta library was constructed. TCRdb processed the PCR reads anew with MiXCR; each CDR3 protein has one entry. The sample consists of about 240,000 distinct CDR3 sequences, over 20% of them appearing once. Germline CDR1 is DFQATT and CDR2 is SNEGSKA (reference sequence). The CDR3 is 12 residues long. V lost 0 bases to trimming and J lost 2 bases, with 5 bases between them. The TCR comes from a girl aged 2 to 10 with Fanconi anemia, due to receive a stem cell transplant. The chain employs TRBV20-1 and TRBJ2-7; D is ambiguous. This material consisted of PBMCs, taken before TCRalphabeta/CD19-depleted stem cell transplant. This CDR3 is CSARERPYEQYF. CDR3 in DNA: TGCAGTGCTAGAGAACGACCCTACGAGCAGTACTTC.